This TCR beta chain was captured by sequencing in a study of blood T cell repertoires in COVID-19. Overall study context: The origin of the acute and convalescent COVID-19 samples was the United States, Italy and Spain. Nucleic acid was either cDNA or gDNA, and it came from T cells, B-cell-depleted T cells, or PBMCs.

The V gene lost 6 bases and the J gene lost 3 bases, with 11 bases spanning the gap. The CDR3 extends over 14 amino acids. Germline V gene data show CDR1 as LNHDA and CDR2 as SQIVND (reference sequence). Per the original data handling: Estimated nucleated cell counts came from reference gene primer amplification. Repertoires were generated with immunoSEQ multiplex PCR, while TCRdb's copy carries only in-frame clones and drops some. That table gives V, J and clone size, and the DNA gave D and trimming. The sample comprises around 260,000 clones, 84% of which are singletons, and 4% to 4.5% rests with the top ten.

This sequence was found in a man aged 55-75 years with acute or convalescent COVID-19. The sample comprised peripheral blood. The rearrangement links TRBV19 to TRBJ2-2; D possibly corresponds to TRBD2 (6 bases). CDR3 sequence reads: CASRREIDTGELFF. The CDR3 coding sequence is TGTGCCAGTAGACGGGAGATAGACACCGGGGAGCTGTTTTTT.